This T cell receptor beta chain was identified in a study of blood T cell repertoires in COVID-19. Germline CDR1 is SQVTM and CDR2 is ANQGSEA. Trimming at V came to 0 bases and at J to 2 bases, leaving 8 bases not matched to a gene. The CDR3 extends over 16 amino acids. Measured with immunoSEQ multiplex PCR; TCRdb has only the in-frame clones, and not every one. The sample carries around 180,000 clones, roughly 79% recorded once. This clone was observed a few times. Specimen: peripheral blood. The chain employs TRBV29-1 and TRBJ2-5, with TRBD2 matching over 8 bases. This TCR came from an elderly woman with COVID-19, enrolled during active disease. In DNA, the CDR3 is TGCAGCGTTGAAGATGAAACTAGCGGAATTCAAGAGACCCAGTACTTC. Protein product: CSVEDETSGIQETQYF.